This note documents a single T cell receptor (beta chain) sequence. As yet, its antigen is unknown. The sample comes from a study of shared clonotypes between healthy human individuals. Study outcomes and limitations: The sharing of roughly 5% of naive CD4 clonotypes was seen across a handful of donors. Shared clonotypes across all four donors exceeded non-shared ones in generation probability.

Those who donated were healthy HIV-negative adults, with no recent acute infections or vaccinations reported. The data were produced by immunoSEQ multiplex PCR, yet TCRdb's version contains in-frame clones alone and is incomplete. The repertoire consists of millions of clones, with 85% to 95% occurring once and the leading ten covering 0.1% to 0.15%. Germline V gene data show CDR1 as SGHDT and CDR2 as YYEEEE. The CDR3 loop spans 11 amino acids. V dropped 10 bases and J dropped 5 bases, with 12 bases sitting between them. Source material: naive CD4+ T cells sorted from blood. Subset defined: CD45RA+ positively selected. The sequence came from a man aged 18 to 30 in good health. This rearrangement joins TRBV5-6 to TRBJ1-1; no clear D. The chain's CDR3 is CAGLDGTEAFF. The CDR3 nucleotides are TGTGCCGGCCTGGACGGGACTGAAGCTTTCTTT.